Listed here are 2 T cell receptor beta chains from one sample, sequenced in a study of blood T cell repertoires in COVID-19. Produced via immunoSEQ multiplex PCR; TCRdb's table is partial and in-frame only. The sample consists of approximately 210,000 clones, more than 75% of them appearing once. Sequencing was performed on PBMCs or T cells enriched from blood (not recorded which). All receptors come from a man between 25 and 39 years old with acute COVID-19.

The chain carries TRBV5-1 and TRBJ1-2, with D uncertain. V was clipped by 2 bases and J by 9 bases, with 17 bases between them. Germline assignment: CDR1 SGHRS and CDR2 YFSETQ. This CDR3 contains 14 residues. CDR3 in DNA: TGCGCCAGCAGCTTTAATGGCCAAAGGGAGCGCTACACCTTC. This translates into CASSFNGQRERYTF.

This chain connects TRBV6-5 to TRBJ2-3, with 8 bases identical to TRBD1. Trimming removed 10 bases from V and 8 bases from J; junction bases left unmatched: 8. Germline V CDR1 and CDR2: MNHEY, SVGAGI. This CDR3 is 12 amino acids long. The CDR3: CATRQGKGTQYF. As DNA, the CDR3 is TGTGCCACAAGACAGGGGAAGGGTACGCAGTATTTT.